This T cell receptor beta chain emerged from a study of T cell responses to AZD1222 COVID-19 vaccine. The V end lost 2 bases, the J end lost 5 bases, and 21 bases lay between the germline ends. Per the germline V gene, CDR1 is KGHSH and CDR2 is LQKENI. This CDR3 is 17 amino acids long. Libraries were prepared by immunoSEQ multiplex PCR; TCRdb keeps only in-frame clonotypes and omits some of them. This table has over 150,000 clones, around 87% appearing once. The sequence derives from an adult who received the AZD1222 COVID-19 vaccine. The sequenced sample was peripheral blood, obtained 28 days after the second AZD1222 dose. V and J are TRBV18 and TRBJ1-1, with D perhaps TRBD1 (6 bases). CDR3 in amino acids: CASSPTSDLQGFTEAFF. CDR3 DNA sequence: TGTGCCAGCTCACCAACATCCGACTTACAGGGTTTTACTGAAGCTTTCTTT.